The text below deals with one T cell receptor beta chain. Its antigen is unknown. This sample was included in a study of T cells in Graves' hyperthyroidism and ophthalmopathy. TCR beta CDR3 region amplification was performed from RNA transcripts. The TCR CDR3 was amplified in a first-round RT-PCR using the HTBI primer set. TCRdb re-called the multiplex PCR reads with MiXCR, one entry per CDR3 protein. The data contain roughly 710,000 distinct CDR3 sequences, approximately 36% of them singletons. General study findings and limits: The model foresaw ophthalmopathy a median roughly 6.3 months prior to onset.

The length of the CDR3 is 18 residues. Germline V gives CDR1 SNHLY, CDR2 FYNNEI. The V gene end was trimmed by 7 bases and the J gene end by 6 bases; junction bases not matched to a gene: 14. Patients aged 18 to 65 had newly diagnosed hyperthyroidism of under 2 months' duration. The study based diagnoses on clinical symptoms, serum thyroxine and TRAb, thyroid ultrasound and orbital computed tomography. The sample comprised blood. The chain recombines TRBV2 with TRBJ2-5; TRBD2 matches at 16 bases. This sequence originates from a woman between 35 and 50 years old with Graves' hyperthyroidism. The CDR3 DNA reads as TGTGCCAGCACCGTGCGCGAGGGACTAGCGGGAGGGCGGCAGACCCAGTACTTC. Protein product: CASTVREGLAGGRQTQYF.